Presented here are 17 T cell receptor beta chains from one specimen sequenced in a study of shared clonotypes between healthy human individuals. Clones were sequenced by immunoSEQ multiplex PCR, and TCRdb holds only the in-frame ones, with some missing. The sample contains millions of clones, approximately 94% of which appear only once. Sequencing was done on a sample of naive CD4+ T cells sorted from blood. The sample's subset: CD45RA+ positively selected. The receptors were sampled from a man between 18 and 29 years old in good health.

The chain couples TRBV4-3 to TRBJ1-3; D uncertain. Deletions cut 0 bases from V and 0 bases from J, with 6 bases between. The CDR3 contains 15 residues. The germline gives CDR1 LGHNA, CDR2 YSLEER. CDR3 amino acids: CASSQEGNSGNTIYF. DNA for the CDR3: TGCGCCAGCAGCCAAGAAGGAAACTCTGGAAACACCATATATTTT.

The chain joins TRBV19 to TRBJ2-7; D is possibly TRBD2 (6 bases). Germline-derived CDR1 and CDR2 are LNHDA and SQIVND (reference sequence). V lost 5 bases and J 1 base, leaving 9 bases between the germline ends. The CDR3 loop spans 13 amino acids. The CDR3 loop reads CASSSAGSYEQYF. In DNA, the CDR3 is TGTGCCAGTAGTTCGGCGGGGTCCTACGAGCAGTACTTC.

CDR3 coding DNA: TGTGCCTGGAGTGCGGGGGGCAATGAAAAACTGTTTTTT. It specifies CAWSAGGNEKLFF. The rearrangement links TRBV30 to TRBJ1-4; D may be TRBD1 (6 bases). Trimming took 1 base from V and 5 from J, leaving 8 bases between them. From germline, CDR1 is GTSNPN and CDR2 SVGIG (reference sequence). The CDR3 has 13 amino acids.

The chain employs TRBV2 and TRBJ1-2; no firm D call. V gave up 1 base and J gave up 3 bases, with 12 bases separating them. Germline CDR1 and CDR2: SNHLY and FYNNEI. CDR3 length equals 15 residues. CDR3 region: CASSEGAHGDYGYTF. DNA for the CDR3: TGTGCCAGCAGTGAAGGGGCCCACGGGGACTATGGCTACACCTTC.

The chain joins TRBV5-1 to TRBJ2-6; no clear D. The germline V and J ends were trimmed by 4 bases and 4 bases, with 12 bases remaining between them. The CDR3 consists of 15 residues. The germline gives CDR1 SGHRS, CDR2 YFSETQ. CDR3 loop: CASSHGSSGANVLTF. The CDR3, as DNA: TGCGCCAGCAGCCACGGGTCCTCCGGGGCCAACGTCCTGACTTTC.

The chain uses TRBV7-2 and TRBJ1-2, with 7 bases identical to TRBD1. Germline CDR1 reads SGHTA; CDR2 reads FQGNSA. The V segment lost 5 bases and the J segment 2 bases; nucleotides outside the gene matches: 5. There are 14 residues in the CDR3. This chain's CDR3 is CASSQAQGNYGYTF. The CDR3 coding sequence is TGTGCCAGCAGCCAGGCACAGGGGAACTATGGCTACACCTTC.

The DNA of the CDR3 is TGTGCCATCAGTAGACTCGGCAGGGACAATGAGCAGTTCTTC. Residues: CAISRLGRDNEQFF. The gene calls are TRBV10-3 and TRBJ2-1, with D possibly being TRBD1 (5 bases). The CDR3 length is 14 residues. Germline V CDR1 and CDR2: ENHRY, SYGVKD. V was shortened by 5 bases and J by 5 bases, with 13 bases between the two germline ends.

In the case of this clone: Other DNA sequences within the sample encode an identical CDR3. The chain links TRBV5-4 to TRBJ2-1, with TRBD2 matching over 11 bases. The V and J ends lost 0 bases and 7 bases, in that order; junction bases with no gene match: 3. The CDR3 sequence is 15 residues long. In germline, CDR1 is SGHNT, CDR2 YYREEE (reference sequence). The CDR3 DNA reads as TGTGCCAGCAGCTTGGGACTAGCGGGATTTAATGAGCAGTTCTTC. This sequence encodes CASSLGLAGFNEQFF.

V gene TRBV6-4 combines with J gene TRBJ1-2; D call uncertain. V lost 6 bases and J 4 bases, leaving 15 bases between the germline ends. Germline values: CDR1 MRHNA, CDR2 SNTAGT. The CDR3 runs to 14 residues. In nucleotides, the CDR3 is TGTGCCAGCAGGGGATTCAGAGTACCCTATGGCTACACCTTC. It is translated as CASRGFRVPYGYTF.

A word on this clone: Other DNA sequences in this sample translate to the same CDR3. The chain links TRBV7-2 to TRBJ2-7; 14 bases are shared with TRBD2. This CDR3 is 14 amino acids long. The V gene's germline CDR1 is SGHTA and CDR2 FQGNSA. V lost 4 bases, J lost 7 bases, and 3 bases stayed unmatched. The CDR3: CASSSGLAGDEQYF. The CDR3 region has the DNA TGTGCCAGCAGCTCGGGACTAGCGGGAGATGAGCAGTACTTC.

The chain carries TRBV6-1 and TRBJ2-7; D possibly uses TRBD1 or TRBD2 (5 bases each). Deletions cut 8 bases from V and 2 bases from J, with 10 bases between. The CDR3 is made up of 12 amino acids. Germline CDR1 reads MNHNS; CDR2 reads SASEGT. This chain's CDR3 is CASGTQAYEQYF. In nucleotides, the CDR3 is TGTGCCAGCGGGACGCAAGCCTACGAGCAGTACTTC.

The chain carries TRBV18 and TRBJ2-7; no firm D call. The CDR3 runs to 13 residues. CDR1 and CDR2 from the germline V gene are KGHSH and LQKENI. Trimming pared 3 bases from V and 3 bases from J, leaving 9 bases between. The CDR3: CASSPGNLYEQYF. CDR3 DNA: TGTGCCAGCTCACCGGGCAACCTCTACGAGCAGTACTTC.

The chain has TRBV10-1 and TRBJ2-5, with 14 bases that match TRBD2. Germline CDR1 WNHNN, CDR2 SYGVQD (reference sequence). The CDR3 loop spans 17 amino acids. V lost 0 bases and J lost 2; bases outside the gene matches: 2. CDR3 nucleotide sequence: TGCGCCAGCAGTGAGTCGGGACTAGCGGGGGATCAAGAGACCCAGTACTTC. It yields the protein CASSESGLAGDQETQYF.

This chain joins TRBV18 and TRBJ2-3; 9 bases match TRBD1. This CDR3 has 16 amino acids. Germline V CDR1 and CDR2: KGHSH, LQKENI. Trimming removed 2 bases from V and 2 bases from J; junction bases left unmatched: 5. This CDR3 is CASSPVGQGYTDTQYF. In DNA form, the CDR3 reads TGTGCCAGCTCACCAGTTGGACAGGGGTACACAGATACGCAGTATTTT. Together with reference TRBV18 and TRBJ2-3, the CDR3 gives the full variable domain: NAGVMQNPRHLVRRRGQEARLRCSPMKGHSHVYWYRQLPEEGLKFMVYLQKENIIDESGMPKERFSAEFPKEGPSILRIQQVVRGDSAAYFCASSPVGQGYTDTQYFGPGTRLTVL.

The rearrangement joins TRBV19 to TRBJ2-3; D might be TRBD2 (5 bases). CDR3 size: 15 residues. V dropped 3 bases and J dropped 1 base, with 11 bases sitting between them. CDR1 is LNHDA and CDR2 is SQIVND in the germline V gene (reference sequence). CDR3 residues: CASSMSDLGTDTQYF. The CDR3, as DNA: TGTGCCAGTAGTATGTCGGACTTGGGCACAGATACGCAGTATTTT.

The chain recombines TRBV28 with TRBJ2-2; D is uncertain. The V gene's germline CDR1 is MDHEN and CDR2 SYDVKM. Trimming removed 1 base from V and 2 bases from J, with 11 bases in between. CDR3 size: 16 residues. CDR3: CASSLFTAQNTGELFF. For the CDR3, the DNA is TGTGCCAGCAGTTTATTTACAGCCCAAAACACCGGGGAGCTGTTTTTT.

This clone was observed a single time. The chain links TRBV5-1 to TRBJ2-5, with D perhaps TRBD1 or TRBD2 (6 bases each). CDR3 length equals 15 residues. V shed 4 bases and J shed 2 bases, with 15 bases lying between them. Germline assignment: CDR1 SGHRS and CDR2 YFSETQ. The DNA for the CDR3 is TGCGCCAGCAGCGTCCAGGGGACTGGGCAAGAGACCCAGTACTTC. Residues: CASSVQGTGQETQYF. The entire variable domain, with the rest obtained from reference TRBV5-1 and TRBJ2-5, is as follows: KAGVTQTPRYLIKTRGQQVTLSCSPISGHRSVSWYQQTPGQGLQFLFEYFSETQRNKGNFPGRFSGRQFSNSRSEMNVSTLELGDSALYLCASSVQGTGQETQYFGPGTRLLVL.